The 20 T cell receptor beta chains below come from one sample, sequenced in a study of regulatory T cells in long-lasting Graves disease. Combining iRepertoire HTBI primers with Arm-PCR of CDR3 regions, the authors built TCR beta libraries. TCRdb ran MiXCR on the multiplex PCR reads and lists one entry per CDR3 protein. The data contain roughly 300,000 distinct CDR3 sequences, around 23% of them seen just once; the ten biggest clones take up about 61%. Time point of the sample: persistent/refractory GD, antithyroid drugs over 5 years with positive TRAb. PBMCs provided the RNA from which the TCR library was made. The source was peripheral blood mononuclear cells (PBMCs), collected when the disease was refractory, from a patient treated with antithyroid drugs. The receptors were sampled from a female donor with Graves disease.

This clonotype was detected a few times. CDR3 region: CSVEDLGQNYGYTF. The DNA for the CDR3 is TGCAGCGTTGAAGATTTGGGACAGAACTATGGCTACACCTTC. The chain couples TRBV29-1 to TRBJ1-2; 7 bases align to TRBD1. CDR1 SQVTM and CDR2 ANQGSEA come from the germline V gene. The CDR3 runs to 14 residues. The trim removed 0 bases at V and 2 bases at J, leaving 3 bases unmatched.

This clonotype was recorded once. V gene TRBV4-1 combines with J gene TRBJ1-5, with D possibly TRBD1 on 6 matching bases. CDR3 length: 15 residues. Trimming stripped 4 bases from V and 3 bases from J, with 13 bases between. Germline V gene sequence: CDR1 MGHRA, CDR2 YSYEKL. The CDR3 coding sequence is TGCGCCAGCAGCCCCACGGGGGGCCTCAATCAGCCCCAGCATTTT. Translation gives CASSPTGGLNQPQHF.

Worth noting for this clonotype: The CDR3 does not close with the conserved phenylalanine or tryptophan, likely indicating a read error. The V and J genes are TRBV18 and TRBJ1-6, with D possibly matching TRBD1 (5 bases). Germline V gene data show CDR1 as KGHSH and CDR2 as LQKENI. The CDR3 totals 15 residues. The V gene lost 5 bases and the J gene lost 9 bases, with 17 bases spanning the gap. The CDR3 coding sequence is TGTGCCAGCTCAGAAGACAGTCACGTCGGTTCACCCCTCCACCTT. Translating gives CASSEDSHVGSPLHL.

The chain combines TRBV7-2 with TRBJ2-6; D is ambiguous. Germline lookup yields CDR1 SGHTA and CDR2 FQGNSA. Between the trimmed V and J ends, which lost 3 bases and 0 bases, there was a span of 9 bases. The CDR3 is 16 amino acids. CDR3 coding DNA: TGTGCCAGCAGCTTTTTGGTTTTCTCTGGGGCCAACGTCCTGACTTTC. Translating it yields CASSFLVFSGANVLTF. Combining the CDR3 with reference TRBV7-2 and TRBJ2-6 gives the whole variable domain GAGVSQSPSNKVTEKGKDVELRCDPISGHTALYWYRQSLGQGLEFLIYFQGNSAPDKSGLPSDRFSAERTGGSVSTLTIQRTQQEDSAVYLCASSFLVFSGANVLTFGAGSRLTVL.

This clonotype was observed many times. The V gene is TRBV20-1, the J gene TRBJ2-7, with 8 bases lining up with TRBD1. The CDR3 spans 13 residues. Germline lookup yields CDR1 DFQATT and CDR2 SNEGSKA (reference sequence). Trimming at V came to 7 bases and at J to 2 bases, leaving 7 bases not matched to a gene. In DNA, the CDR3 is TGCAGTGTCTCCGGGACAGGAACCTACGAGCAGTACTTC. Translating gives CSVSGTGTYEQYF.

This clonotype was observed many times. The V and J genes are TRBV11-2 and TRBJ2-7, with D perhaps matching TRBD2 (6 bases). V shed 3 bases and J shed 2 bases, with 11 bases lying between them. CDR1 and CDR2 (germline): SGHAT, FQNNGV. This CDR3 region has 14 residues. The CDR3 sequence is CASSFSGGAYEQYF. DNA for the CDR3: TGTGCCAGCAGCTTTAGTGGCGGGGCCTACGAGCAGTACTTC.

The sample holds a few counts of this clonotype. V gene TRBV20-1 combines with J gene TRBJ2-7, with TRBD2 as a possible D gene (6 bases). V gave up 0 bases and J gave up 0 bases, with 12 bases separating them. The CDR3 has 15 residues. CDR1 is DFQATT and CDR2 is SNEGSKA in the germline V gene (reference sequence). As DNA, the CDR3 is TGCAGTGCTAGAGATCCGGCGGGGCCCTCCTACGAGCAGTACTTC. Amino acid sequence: CSARDPAGPSYEQYF.

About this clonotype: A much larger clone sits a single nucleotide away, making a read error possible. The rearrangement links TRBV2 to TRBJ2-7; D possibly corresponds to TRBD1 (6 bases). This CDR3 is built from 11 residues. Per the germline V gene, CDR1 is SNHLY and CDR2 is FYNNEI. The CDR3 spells CVSSDFMDSGF. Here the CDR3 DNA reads TGTGTCAGCAGTGATTTTATGGACAGCGGCTTC.

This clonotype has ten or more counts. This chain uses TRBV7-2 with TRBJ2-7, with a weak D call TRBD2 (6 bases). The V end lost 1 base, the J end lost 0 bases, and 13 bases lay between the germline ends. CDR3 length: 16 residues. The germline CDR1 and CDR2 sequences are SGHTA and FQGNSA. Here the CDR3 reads CASSLVVAGSSYEQYF. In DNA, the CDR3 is TGTGCCAGCAGCTTAGTCGTGGCGGGGAGCTCCTACGAGCAGTACTTC.

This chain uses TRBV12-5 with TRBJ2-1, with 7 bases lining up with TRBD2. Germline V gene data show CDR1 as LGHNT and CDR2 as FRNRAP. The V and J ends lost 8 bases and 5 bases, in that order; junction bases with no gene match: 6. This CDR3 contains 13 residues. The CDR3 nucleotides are TGTGCTAGTAGTGGCGGGAGCGACAATGAGCAGTTCTTC. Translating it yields CASSGGSDNEQFF.

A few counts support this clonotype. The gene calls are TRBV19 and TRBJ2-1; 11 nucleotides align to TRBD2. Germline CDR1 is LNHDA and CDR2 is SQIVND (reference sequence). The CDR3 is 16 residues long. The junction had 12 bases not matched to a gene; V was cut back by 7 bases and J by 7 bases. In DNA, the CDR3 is TGTGCCAGTATGGGGCCCTTAGCGGGAGGGCGAAATGAGCAGTTCTTC. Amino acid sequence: CASMGPLAGGRNEQFF.

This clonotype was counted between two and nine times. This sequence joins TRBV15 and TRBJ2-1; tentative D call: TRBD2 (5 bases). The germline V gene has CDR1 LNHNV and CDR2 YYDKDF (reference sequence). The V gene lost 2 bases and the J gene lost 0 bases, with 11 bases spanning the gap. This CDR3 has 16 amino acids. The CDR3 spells CATSRSGLSSYNEQFF. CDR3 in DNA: TGTGCCACCAGCAGATCCGGACTGAGCTCCTACAATGAGCAGTTCTTC.

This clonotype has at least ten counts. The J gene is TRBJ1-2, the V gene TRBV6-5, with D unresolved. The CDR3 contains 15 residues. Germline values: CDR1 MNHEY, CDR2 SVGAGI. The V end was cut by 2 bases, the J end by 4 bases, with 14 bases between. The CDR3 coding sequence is TGTGCCAGCAGTTACCGACCCGACCTTGGCTATGGCTACACCTTC. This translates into CASSYRPDLGYGYTF.

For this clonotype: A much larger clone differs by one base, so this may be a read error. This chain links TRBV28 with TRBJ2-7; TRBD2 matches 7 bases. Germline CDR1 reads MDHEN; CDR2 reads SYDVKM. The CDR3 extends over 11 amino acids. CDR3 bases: TGTGCCAGCGGGGAGGGCTACGGGCAGTACTTC. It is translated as CASGEGYGQYF.

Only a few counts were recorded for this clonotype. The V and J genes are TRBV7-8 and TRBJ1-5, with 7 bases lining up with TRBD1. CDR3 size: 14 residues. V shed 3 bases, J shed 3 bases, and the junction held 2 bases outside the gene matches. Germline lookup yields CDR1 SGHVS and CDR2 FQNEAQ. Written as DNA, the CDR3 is TGTGCCAGCAGCTTCGACAGGGACAATCAGCCCCAGCATTTT. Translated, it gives CASSFDRDNQPQHF.

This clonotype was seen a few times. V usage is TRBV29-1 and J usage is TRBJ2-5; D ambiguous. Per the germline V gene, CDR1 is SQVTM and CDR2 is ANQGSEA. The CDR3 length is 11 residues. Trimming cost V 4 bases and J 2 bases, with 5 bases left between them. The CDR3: CSVGRQETQYF. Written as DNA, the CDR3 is TGCAGCGTTGGCAGACAAGAGACCCAGTACTTC.

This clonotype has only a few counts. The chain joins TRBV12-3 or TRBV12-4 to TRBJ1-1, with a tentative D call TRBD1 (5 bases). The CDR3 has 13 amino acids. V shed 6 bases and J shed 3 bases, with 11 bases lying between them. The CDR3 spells CASSPEGYTEAFF. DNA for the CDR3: TGTGCCAGCAGCCCCGAGGGGTACACTGAAGCTTTCTTT.

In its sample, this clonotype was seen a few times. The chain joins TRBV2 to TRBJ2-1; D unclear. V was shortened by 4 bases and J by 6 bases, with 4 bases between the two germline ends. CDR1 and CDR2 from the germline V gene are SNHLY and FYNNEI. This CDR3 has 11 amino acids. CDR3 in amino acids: CASSGGNEQFF. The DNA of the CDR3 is TGTGCCAGCAGTGGAGGCAATGAGCAGTTCTTC.

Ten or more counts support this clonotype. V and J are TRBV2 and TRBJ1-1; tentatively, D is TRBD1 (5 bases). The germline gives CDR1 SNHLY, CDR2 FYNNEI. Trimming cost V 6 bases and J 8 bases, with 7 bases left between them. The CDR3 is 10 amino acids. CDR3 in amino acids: CASRGLEAFF. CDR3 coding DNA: TGTGCCAGCAGGGGACTGGAAGCTTTCTTT. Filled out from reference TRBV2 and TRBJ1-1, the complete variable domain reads EPEVTQTPSHQVTQMGQEVILRCVPISNHLYFYWYRQILGQKVEFLVSFYNNEISEKSEIFDDQFSVERPDGSNFTLKIRSTKLEDSAMYFCASRGLEAFFGQGTRLTVV.

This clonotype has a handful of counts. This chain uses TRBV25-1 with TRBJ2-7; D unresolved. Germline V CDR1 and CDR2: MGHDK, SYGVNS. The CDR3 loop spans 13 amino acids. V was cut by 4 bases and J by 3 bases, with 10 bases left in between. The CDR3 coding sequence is TGTGCCAGCAGTGCTCGCACGTTCTACGAGCAGTACTTC. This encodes CASSARTFYEQYF.